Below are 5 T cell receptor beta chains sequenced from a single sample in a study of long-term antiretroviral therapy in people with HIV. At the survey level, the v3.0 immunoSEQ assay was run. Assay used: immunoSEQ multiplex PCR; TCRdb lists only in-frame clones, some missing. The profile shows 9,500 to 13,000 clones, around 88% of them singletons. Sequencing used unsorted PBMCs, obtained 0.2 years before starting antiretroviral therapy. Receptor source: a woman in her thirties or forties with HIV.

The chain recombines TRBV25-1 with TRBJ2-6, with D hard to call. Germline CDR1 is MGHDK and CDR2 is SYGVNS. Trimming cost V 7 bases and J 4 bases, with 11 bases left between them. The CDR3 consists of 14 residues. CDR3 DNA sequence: TGTGCCAGCAACAAGGGCTACGGGGCCAACGTCCTGACTTTC. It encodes CASNKGYGANVLTF.

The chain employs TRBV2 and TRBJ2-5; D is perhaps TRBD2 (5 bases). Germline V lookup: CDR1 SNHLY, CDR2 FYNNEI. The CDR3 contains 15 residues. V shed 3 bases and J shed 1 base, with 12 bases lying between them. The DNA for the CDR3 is TGTGCCAGCAGTGAGGAGCGGCTGTTCCAAGAGACCCAGTACTTC. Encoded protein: CASSEERLFQETQYF. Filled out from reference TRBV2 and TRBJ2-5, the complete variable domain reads EPEVTQTPSHQVTQMGQEVILRCVPISNHLYFYWYRQILGQKVEFLVSFYNNEISEKSEIFDDQFSVERPDGSNFTLKIRSTKLEDSAMYFCASSEERLFQETQYFGPGTRLLVL.

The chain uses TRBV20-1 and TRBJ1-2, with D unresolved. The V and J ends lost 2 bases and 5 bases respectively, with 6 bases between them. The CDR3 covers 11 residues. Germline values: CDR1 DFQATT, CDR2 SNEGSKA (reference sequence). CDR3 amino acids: CSARILYGYTF. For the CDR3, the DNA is TGCAGTGCTAGAATCTTGTATGGCTACACCTTC.

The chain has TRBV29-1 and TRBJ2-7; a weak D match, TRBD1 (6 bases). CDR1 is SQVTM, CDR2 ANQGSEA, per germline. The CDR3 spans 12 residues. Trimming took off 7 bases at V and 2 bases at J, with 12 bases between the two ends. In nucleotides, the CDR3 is TGCAGCGCTGAGGACAGACCCTACGAGCAGTACTTC. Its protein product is CSAEDRPYEQYF.

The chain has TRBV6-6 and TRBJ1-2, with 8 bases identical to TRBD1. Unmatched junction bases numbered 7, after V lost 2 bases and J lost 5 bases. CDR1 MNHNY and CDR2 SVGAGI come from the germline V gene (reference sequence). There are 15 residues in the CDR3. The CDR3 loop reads CASSYDRGLDYGYTF. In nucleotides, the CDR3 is TGTGCCAGCAGTTACGACAGGGGACTAGATTATGGCTACACCTTC.